This paragraph covers one TCR beta chain sequence. In its sample, this clone was seen once. Its binding antigen is unknown. Base qualities are not at hand, and no much larger clone is one base apart. The library was generated by the immunoSEQ multiplex PCR assay. The source is immuneACCESS, and TCRdb retained only in-frame sequences with V and J called. Part of the clones is not carried over; for the studies checked, unresolved V genes explain less than half of this, and the remainder is unexplained. The sample profile shows about 75,000 clones; 84% of them were found once. Of the sample, over 13% is held by the ten largest clones. The data derive from a study of control samples from healthy donors and cancer patients (TCRdb year 2020). The CDR3 covers 15 residues, taking in both the cysteine and the phenylalanine. Only the CDR3 DNA stays, 45 bases, in frame from base 1. Trimming leaves V shorter by 8 bases and J shorter by 4 bases, with the junction holding 13 bases beyond the gene matches. The germline V gene gives CDR1 as MNHEY and CDR2 as SVGAGI.

The receptor comes from a man aged 50 to 60 in good health. The sample was blood. The chain joins TRBV6-5 to TRBJ1-2; a stretch of 7 junction bases matches TRBD1. The nucleotide sequence reads as follows: TGTGCCAGCCGGTTACAGGGGAGAAGTGGCTATGGCTACACCTTC. Its translation is CASRLQGRSGYGYTF.